This T cell receptor (beta chain) was sequenced in a study of blood T cell repertoires in COVID-19. Study-wide context: There were acute and convalescent COVID-19 samples, and they came from the United States, Italy and Spain. Nucleic acid was either cDNA or gDNA, and it came from T cells, B-cell-depleted T cells, or PBMCs.

Methods used by the authors: Nucleated cell counts were estimated from reference gene primer amplification. The method was immunoSEQ multiplex PCR; TCRdb's version includes in-frame clones alone and lacks a portion of them. D and trimming come from the DNA, and the V and J calls and clone size come from that table. The repertoire includes 300,000 to 400,000 clones, more than 75% of them detected once, and around 0.95% sits in the top ten. Cohorts were assigned according to the clinical history that participants reported. V lost 3 bases and J 5 bases, leaving 19 bases between the germline ends. This CDR3 is built from 16 residues. Germline CDR1 and CDR2: KGHSH and LQKENI.

Sample: PBMCs or T cells enriched from blood (not recorded which). This TCR derives from a woman aged 30 to 39 with acute COVID-19. The V and J genes are TRBV18 and TRBJ1-1; D is possibly TRBD1 (5 bases). CDR3 in amino acids: CASSPREAQSGTEAFF. In DNA form, the CDR3 reads TGTGCCAGCTCACCTAGAGAGGCACAATCAGGGACTGAAGCTTTCTTT.